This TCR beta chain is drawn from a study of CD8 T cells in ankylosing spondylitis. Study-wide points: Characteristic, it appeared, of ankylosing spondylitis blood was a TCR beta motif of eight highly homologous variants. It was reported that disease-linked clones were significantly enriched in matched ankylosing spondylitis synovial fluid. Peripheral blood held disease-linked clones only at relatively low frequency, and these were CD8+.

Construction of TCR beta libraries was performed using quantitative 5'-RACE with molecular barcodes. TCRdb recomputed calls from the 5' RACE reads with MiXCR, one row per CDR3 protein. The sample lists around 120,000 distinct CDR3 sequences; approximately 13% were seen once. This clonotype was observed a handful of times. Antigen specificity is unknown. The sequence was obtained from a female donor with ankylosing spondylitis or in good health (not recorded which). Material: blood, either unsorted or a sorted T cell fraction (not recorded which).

CDR3 nucleotide sequence: TGCGCCAGCAGCCCGCTTTGGGGGGAGCTGTTTTTT. Amino acid sequence: CASSPLWGELFF. V is TRBV4-1 and J is TRBJ2-2; D not resolved. V was trimmed by 4 bases and J by 8 bases, leaving 8 bases between them. In germline, CDR1 is MGHRA, CDR2 YSYEKL. The CDR3 loop spans 12 amino acids.